This record looks at one TCR beta chain sequence and its context. Its antigen is unknown. Per-nucleotide qualities are absent, and no much larger clonotype sits a single base away. The data were taken from a study of regulatory T cells in long-lasting Graves disease (dated by TCRdb to the early 2020s). Study-level background: To count as having persistent Graves' disease, a patient had to have received antithyroid drug treatment for over 5 years with TSH receptor autoantibodies remaining persistently positive. Patients with persistent Graves' disease were compared with patients with newly diagnosed Graves' disease using TCR sequencing and RNA sequencing of peripheral blood. The study was registered as a clinical trial and conducted in China. A total of roughly 35 samples underwent TCR sequencing: around 13 from persistent and some 20 from newly diagnosed Graves' disease patients. On average, persistent Graves' disease patients in the clinical cohort had been on antithyroid drugs for about 10 years. The study at large found these results: Only the TCR beta chain was sequenced and analyzed. TRBV28, TRBJ1-2 and TRBJ2-5 were preferentially used in persistent disease, while TRBV20-1 and TRBJ2-1 were favored in newly diagnosed disease. Persistent Graves' disease patients showed lower TCR Shannon entropy and fewer highly expanded clones than newly diagnosed patients, suggesting clonal expansion. The authors acknowledged the small sample size as a limitation that may reduce accuracy. Only peripheral blood was studied, because thyroid tissue, the primary lesion, was inaccessible. More public clonotypes were shared among persistent patients (roughly 3,000) than among newly diagnosed patients (966).

V lost 3 bases and J lost 6 bases; the stretch between them is 11 bases long. Counted from cysteine to phenylalanine, this CDR3 has 13 amino acids. The kept DNA is CDR3 alone, 39 bases in frame from the first base. From a lookup of the germline V gene (reference sequence), CDR1 and CDR2 are DFQATT and SNEGSKA. Library method: multiplex PCR. Sequencing was performed on an Illumina HiSeq 4000. CDR3 regions were amplified by Arm-PCR with iRepertoire HTBI primers to construct TCR beta libraries. Gel purification was performed on PCR products prior to sequencing. Per the authors' processing: A total of roughly 65 TRBV and under 15 TRBJ segments were identified across samples and were used for gene usage analysis of CDR3 amino acid clonotypes. COPE and FqMerger were used to merge the filtered high-quality paired reads into contigs. BLAST was used to align contigs to the IMGT TRBV, TRBD and TRBJ reference genes, and CDR3 was defined following IMGT. Clonotypes above 0.1% frequency were classified as highly expanded clones. Shannon entropy served as the measure of repertoire diversity, while the Gini coefficient captured V-J evenness. A clonotype found in more than one individual was treated as public. Starting from the raw public reads, TCRdb applied fastp trimming at Q25, assembled clones with MiXCR and retained in-frame beta chains. All rows with the same CDR3 protein become a single entry with the most common DNA and genes. The authors' filters were not applied to this entry. The sample table holds about 400,000 distinct CDR3 sequences, of which less than 25% were seen once. Of the sample, around 21% falls within the top ten clones.

Interpreted using the paper, the time point label stands for: persistent/refractory GD, antithyroid drugs over 5 years with positive TRAb. RNA was extracted from PBMCs in TRIzol for both TCR sequencing and RNA sequencing. The diagnosis of Graves' disease followed American Thyroid Association guidelines. The patients came from an endocrinology department in Xi'an, China. Each patient gave 9 to 10 milliliters of peripheral blood, collected in an EDTA anticoagulant tube. Ficoll Paque Plus density gradient separation was used to isolate PBMCs, and no further T cell sorting was performed. An Agilent 2100 Bioanalyzer and agarose gel were used to assess RNA quality, and a NanoDrop 2000 was used to measure RNA concentration.

The chain is made from TRBV20-1 and TRBJ1-4; the best D guess is TRBD1, with 6 bases matching. The material was peripheral blood mononuclear cells (PBMCs), obtained when the disease was refractory, from a patient treated with antithyroid drugs. The TCR originated in a female donor with Graves disease. The DNA is TGCAGTGCTAGTATGGCAGGGGATGAAAAACTGTTTTTT. Its product reads: CSASMAGDEKLFF.